In its sample, the clone carrying this T cell receptor beta chain was seen a few times. What it binds is not known. TCRdb re-called the reads with MiXCR, one entry per CDR3 protein. The table records tens of thousands of distinct CDR3 sequences, around 27% of them present only once. These data belong to a study of T cell repertoires in cytomegalovirus infection. Overall study context: Both recently identified HLA-C-restricted and well-studied HLA-B-restricted CMV epitopes were used in the study. TCR beta signatures that were public indicated CMV infection and matching HLA type.

Study results and caveats: Across the ex vivo response, the dominant clonotypes were HLA-C-restricted CMV-specific TCR beta clonotypes. The cumulative frequency of public TCR beta families distinguished individuals who carried CMV together with the relevant HLA.

J lost 5 bases, V lost 1 base, and 9 bases had no gene match. The germline V gene encodes CDR1 LGHNA and CDR2 YSLEER. The CDR3 length is 16 residues. The genes are TRBV4-3 and TRBJ2-5, with 8 nucleotides matching TRBD1. The sample in question was CD8+ T cells from cultured PBMCs, obtained from culture after CMV antigen stimulation. This receptor was identified in a human donor in good health (CMV status not recorded). Some clones in this sample may be carry-over from other donors' samples. In DNA, the CDR3 is TGCGCCAGCAGCCAAGTCCGGACAGGGCTGGGGGAGACCCAGTACTTC. This gives the protein CASSQVRTGLGETQYF.